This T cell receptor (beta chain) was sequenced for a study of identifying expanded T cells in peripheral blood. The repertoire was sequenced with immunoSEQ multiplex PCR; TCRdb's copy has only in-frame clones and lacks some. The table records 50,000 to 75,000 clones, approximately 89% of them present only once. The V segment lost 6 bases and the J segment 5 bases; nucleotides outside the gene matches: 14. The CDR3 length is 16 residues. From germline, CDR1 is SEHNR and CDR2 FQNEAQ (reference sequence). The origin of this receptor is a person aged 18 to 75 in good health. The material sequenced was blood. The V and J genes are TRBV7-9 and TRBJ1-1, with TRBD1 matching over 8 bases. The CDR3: CASSRTPGQGYTEAFF. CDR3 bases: TGTGCCAGCAGTCGGACTCCCGGACAGGGATATACTGAAGCTTTCTTT.